These 17 T cell receptor beta chains were sequenced from one sample in a study of shared clonotypes between healthy human individuals. Clones were sequenced by immunoSEQ multiplex PCR, and TCRdb holds only the in-frame ones, with some missing. The table has about 1.5 million clones, approximately 96% seen once. Sequencing input: naive CD4+ T cells sorted from blood. Stated subset: CD45RA+ positively selected. All receptors derive from a man younger than 45 in good health.

The chain has TRBV6-5 and TRBJ1-5; D gene ambiguous. The CDR3 is made up of 10 amino acids. Per the germline V gene, CDR1 is MNHEY and CDR2 is SVGAGI. V was pared by 10 bases and J by 6 bases, with 7 bases between. This CDR3 is CATRRQPQHF. In DNA, the CDR3 is TGTGCCACCCGCCGTCAGCCCCAGCATTTT.

This sequence joins TRBV10-3 and TRBJ2-1; 8 positions agree with TRBD2. From germline, CDR1 is ENHRY and CDR2 SYGVKD. The CDR3 runs to 16 residues. J lost 0 bases, V lost 10 bases, and 11 bases had no gene match. CDR3 nucleotide sequence: TGTGCCACACGGAGTGGGCGGGAGGTCTCCTACAATGAGCAGTTCTTC. It is translated as CATRSGREVSYNEQFF.

The J gene is TRBJ2-7, the V gene TRBV29-1; no clear D gene. Trimming stripped 0 bases from V and 4 bases from J, with 10 bases between. The CDR3 runs to 13 residues. Germline values: CDR1 SQVTM, CDR2 ANQGSEA. DNA of the CDR3: TGCAGCGTTGAAGATCGAGGAGCATACGAGCAGTACTTC. Residues: CSVEDRGAYEQYF.

The CDR3 coding sequence is TGTGCCAGCAGCTCATGGACTTCTAATGAGCAGTTCTTC. Translated, it gives CASSSWTSNEQFF. V gene TRBV28 combines with J gene TRBJ2-1; D possibly corresponds to TRBD2 (5 bases). The CDR3 totals 13 residues. Per germline, CDR1 MDHEN and CDR2 SYDVKM. Trimming left V 6 bases short and J 7 bases short, with 13 bases between. Complete variable domain (other parts from reference TRBV28 and TRBJ2-1): DVKVTQSSRYLVKRTGEKVFLECVQDMDHENMFWYRQDPGLGLRLIYFSYDVKMKEKGDIPEGYSVSREKKERFSLILESASTNQTSMYLCASSSWTSNEQFFGPGTRLTVL.

The V and J genes are TRBV5-1 and TRBJ2-1; a possible D gene is TRBD2 (5 bases). Germline CDR1 reads SGHRS; CDR2 reads YFSETQ. Trimming took 4 bases from V and 5 from J, leaving 19 bases between them. The CDR3 contains 16 residues. The CDR3 DNA reads TGCGCCAGCAGCAGCCTTGCGGCGGACTTCCACAATGAGCAGTTCTTC. Amino acids: CASSSLAADFHNEQFF.

CDR3 protein: CASSEAFLATYGYTF. CDR3 sequence (DNA): TGTGCCAGCAGTGAAGCGTTCTTAGCGACATATGGCTACACCTTC. The genes are TRBV6-1 and TRBJ1-2; unclear D gene. The CDR3 consists of 15 residues. Germline assignment: CDR1 MNHNS and CDR2 SASEGT. Trimming stripped 0 bases from V and 5 bases from J, with 13 bases between.

This chain joins TRBV25-1 and TRBJ1-4; D call uncertain. The CDR3 extends over 16 amino acids. Trimming took 9 bases from V and 2 from J, leaving 19 bases between them. The V gene's germline CDR1 is MGHDK and CDR2 SYGVNS. As DNA, the CDR3 is TGTGCCAGTAGACCCCCGGGAGGTAGGACTAATGAAAAACTGTTTTTT. This codes for CASRPPGGRTNEKLFF.

Details on this clone: This sample also contains other DNA sequences that code for the same CDR3. The chain carries TRBV5-1 and TRBJ1-3; the D is unclear. Trimming removed 0 bases at V and 0 bases at J, with 7 bases between. This CDR3 spans 15 amino acids. Germline lookup yields CDR1 SGHRS and CDR2 YFSETQ. The CDR3 DNA reads as TGCGCCAGCAGCTTGGCTTCAGGCTCTGGAAACACCATATATTTT. As protein: CASSLASGSGNTIYF.

This chain connects TRBV5-5 to TRBJ2-7; 8 nucleotides line up with TRBD1. Trimming cost V 4 bases and J 7 bases; bases outside gene matches: 10. CDR1 and CDR2 (germline): SGHKS, YYEKEE (reference sequence). The CDR3 spans 14 residues. The CDR3 DNA sequence: TGTGCCAGCAGCCGGGGACAGGCAACCCGGGAGCAGTACTTC. Amino acids: CASSRGQATREQYF.

The V call is TRBV18, the J call TRBJ2-7; TRBD1 aligns across 10 bases. CDR1 is KGHSH and CDR2 is LQKENI in the germline V gene. The V gene end was trimmed by 5 bases and the J gene end by 3 bases; junction bases not matched to a gene: 16. The CDR3 sequence is 18 residues long. In nucleotides, the CDR3 is TGTGCCAGCTCAGAGAATCCTTTAACCGGGACAGGGGTCTACGAGCAGTACTTC. Protein sequence: CASSENPLTGTGVYEQYF.

This rearrangement joins TRBV29-1 to TRBJ2-1, with TRBD1 matching 9 bases. The trim removed 7 bases at V and 7 bases at J, leaving 14 bases unmatched. Germline V CDR1 and CDR2: SQVTM, ANQGSEA. CDR3 size: 15 residues. The CDR3 region is CSGKNPGQGHNEQFF. The DNA for the CDR3 is TGCAGCGGCAAAAATCCGGGACAGGGCCATAATGAGCAGTTCTTC.

The chain employs TRBV9 and TRBJ2-3, with 7 bases matching TRBD2. CDR3 length: 15 residues. V lost 0 bases and J lost 4; bases outside the gene matches: 5. Germline V gives CDR1 SGDLS, CDR2 YYNGEE. The CDR3 reads CASSVGGRAPDTQYF. As DNA, the CDR3 is TGTGCCAGCAGCGTAGGCGGGAGAGCCCCAGATACGCAGTATTTT. The whole variable domain, filled in from reference TRBV9 and TRBJ2-3, reads DSGVTQTPKHLITATGQRVTLRCSPRSGDLSVYWYQQSLDQGLQFLIQYYNGEERAKGNILERFSAQQFPDLHSELNLSSLELGDSALYFCASSVGGRAPDTQYFGPGTRLTVL.

The rearrangement links TRBV28 to TRBJ2-7, with D hard to call. This CDR3 has 13 amino acids. CDR1 is MDHEN, CDR2 SYDVKM, per germline. Trimming removed 1 base at V and 4 bases at J, with 8 bases between. The CDR3 DNA follows: TGTGCCAGCAGTTTATCTCACTTATACGAGCAGTACTTC. Amino acid sequence: CASSLSHLYEQYF.

This chain connects TRBV28 to TRBJ2-5; 8 nucleotides agree with TRBD2. The CDR3 runs to 16 residues. J was trimmed by 2 bases and V by 7 bases; bases with no gene match: 12. Germline V gene data show CDR1 as MDHEN and CDR2 as SYDVKM. Written as DNA, the CDR3 is TGTGCCAGCACCCGCACTCCAGGACTAGCTCAAGAGACCCAGTACTTC. This codes for CASTRTPGLAQETQYF.

This clone has only a few counts. CDR3 amino acids: CASRSPGQGVYEQYF. The CDR3 nucleotides read TGTGCCAGCAGGTCTCCGGGACAGGGAGTTTACGAGCAGTACTTC. The V and J genes are TRBV2 and TRBJ2-7, with 9 bases matching TRBD1. This CDR3 spans 15 amino acids. Germline V gene data show CDR1 as SNHLY and CDR2 as FYNNEI. The trim removed 6 bases at V and 4 bases at J, leaving 10 bases unmatched.

The chain is built from TRBV30 and TRBJ2-7; D may be TRBD1 or TRBD2 (5 bases each). CDR3 size: 12 residues. The germline V and J ends were trimmed by 4 bases and 0 bases, with 7 bases remaining between them. Germline assignment: CDR1 GTSNPN and CDR2 SVGIG (reference sequence). The DNA of the CDR3 is TGTGCCTGGACAGGGAGCTCCTACGAGCAGTACTTC. It specifies CAWTGSSYEQYF.

The chain couples TRBV18 to TRBJ1-2; 8 nucleotides align to TRBD1. The CDR3 has 17 amino acids. CDR1 is KGHSH and CDR2 is LQKENI in the germline V gene. J gave up 8 bases and V 2 bases, and 16 bases lay outside the gene matches. The CDR3 DNA reads TGTGCCAGCTCACCAGCGGGTTCTTGGGACAGGACGGTCGGCTACACCTTC. It is translated as CASSPAGSWDRTVGYTF.